This TCR beta chain originates from a study of blood T cell repertoires in COVID-19. About the research overall: Specimens from acute and convalescent COVID-19 originated in the United States, Italy and Spain.

The CDR3 consists of 18 residues. V shed 0 bases, J shed 2 bases, and the junction held 6 bases outside the gene matches. Germline assignment: CDR1 LGHNA and CDR2 YNFKEQ. Generated by immunoSEQ multiplex PCR, the TCRdb table keeps only in-frame clones and is missing some. The data show about 60,000 clones, over 80% seen once. This sequence joins TRBV4-2 and TRBJ2-3; 12 bases fit TRBD2. Specimen: peripheral blood. This receptor was identified in a man under 40 with COVID-19, enrolled during active disease. The CDR3 reads CASSQDRRLAGATDTQYF. The CDR3 nucleotides read TGTGCCAGCAGCCAAGATCGAAGACTAGCGGGGGCCACAGATACGCAGTATTTT.